A single sample is the source of the 10 T cell receptor beta chains below, sequenced in a study of T cell responses to AZD1222 COVID-19 vaccine. TCRdb keeps only in-frame clones here, not all; method: immunoSEQ multiplex PCR. The sample includes more than 95,000 clones, around 89% of them seen just once. The sequencing here drew on peripheral blood, taken 28 days after the second AZD1222 dose. The receptors stem from an adult who received the AZD1222 COVID-19 vaccine.

This sequence joins TRBV29-1 and TRBJ1-2, with a weak D call TRBD1 (5 bases). CDR3 length equals 12 residues. V lost 4 bases to trimming and J lost 6 bases, with 12 bases between them. Germline lookup yields CDR1 SQVTM and CDR2 ANQGSEA. The CDR3 nucleotides read TGCAGCGTTGTAGCACAGGACCATGGCTACACCTTC. It translates to CSVVAQDHGYTF.

The chain links TRBV12-5 to TRBJ2-4; D unclear. Trimming took 0 bases from V and 0 from J, leaving 15 bases between them. The CDR3 runs 18 residues. Germline V gene lookup returns CDR1 LGHNT and CDR2 FRNRAP. The CDR3 DNA is TGTGCTAGTGGTTTGGTACTGGGCAGGAGTTTAGCCAAAAACATTCAGTACTTC. It yields the protein CASGLVLGRSLAKNIQYF.

This clone was observed a single time. The chain is built from TRBV30 and TRBJ1-1; D not resolved. Germline values: CDR1 GTSNPN, CDR2 SVGIG (reference sequence). The V end was cut by 3 bases, the J end by 11 bases, with 16 bases between. The CDR3 covers 12 residues. The CDR3 here is CAWRGIGGSAFF. CDR3 DNA: TGTGCCTGGAGAGGGATTGGCGGGTCGGCTTTCTTT.

This clone was counted once. V gene TRBV21-1 combines with J gene TRBJ2-3; TRBD1, the D gene given by the table, was not confirmed from the DNA. TRBV21-1 is recorded as a pseudogene. The CDR3 sequence is 19 residues long. Written as DNA, the CDR3 is TGTGCCAGCAGCAAAAGGCGGACAGGGGTTCTCACTTGCACAGATACGCAGTATTTT. Translated: CASSKRRTGVLTCTDTQYF.

V usage is TRBV6-5 and J usage is TRBJ2-2, with a possible D match to TRBD2 (6 bases). With 6 bases removed from V and 10 bases from J, the gap between germline ends came to 18 bases. The CDR3 is made up of 14 amino acids. The germline V gene encodes CDR1 MNHEY and CDR2 SVGAGI. The CDR3 reads CASSRPGGGEELFF. The CDR3 nucleotides read TGTGCCAGCAGCCGGCCCGGGGGAGGTGAGGAGCTGTTTTTT.

The chain recombines TRBV6-1 with TRBJ1-3; weak D call: TRBD1 (5 bases). The CDR3 sequence is 17 residues long. Trimming shortened V by 6 bases and J by 0 bases, and 18 bases separated the two germline ends. CDR1 and CDR2 from the germline V gene are MNHNS and SASEGT. The CDR3 protein is CASRELAGSPSGNTIYF. The CDR3 bases are TGTGCCAGCAGGGAATTGGCAGGGTCACCCTCTGGAAACACCATATATTTT.

V usage is TRBV28 and J usage is TRBJ1-3, with D unresolved. V dropped 2 bases and J dropped 4 bases, with 12 bases sitting between them. Germline CDR1 reads MDHEN; CDR2 reads SYDVKM. The CDR3 length is 15 residues. CDR3 DNA: TGTGCCAGCAGTTTAGCTTTAATTTCGGGAAACACCATATATTTT. This sequence encodes CASSLALISGNTIYF.

This clone was observed a single time. This chain links TRBV7-2 with TRBJ1-3; the D gene is possibly TRBD1 (6 bases). The CDR3 sequence is 15 residues long. Germline CDR1 SGHTA, CDR2 FQGNSA. V was cut by 1 base and J by 3 bases, with 10 bases left in between. CDR3 in amino acids: CASSLGGGLGNTIYF. CDR3 sequence (DNA): TGTGCCAGCAGCTTAGGGGGGGGCCTTGGAAACACCATATATTTT.

This clone was seen a handful of times. The genes are TRBV4-2 and TRBJ1-6; 7 bases fit TRBD1. This CDR3 comprises 15 residues. J was trimmed by 10 bases and V by 4 bases; bases with no gene match: 10. Germline V lookup: CDR1 LGHNA, CDR2 YNFKEQ. For the CDR3, the DNA is TGTGCCAGCAGCCTTCCCGGGACAGCCGAATCACCCCTCCACTTT. Amino acid sequence: CASSLPGTAESPLHF.

The chain uses TRBV7-2 and TRBJ2-2; D unresolved. CDR3 length equals 13 residues. V dropped 4 bases and J dropped 8 bases, with 11 bases sitting between them. Germline values: CDR1 SGHTA, CDR2 FQGNSA. In DNA form, the CDR3 reads TGTGCCAGCAGCTCCCGATTCGGTGGGGAGCTGTTTTTT. Its translation: CASSSRFGGELFF.